Each of the 11 T cell receptor beta chains below was sequenced from the same sample in a study of shared clonotypes between healthy human individuals (dated by TCRdb to 2020 to 2021). Library preparation was by the immunoSEQ multiplex PCR assay. TCRdb stores this immuneACCESS table with in-frame sequences only. Part of the clones is absent; in the studies checked, under half of the shortfall reflects unresolved V genes, and no reason is known for the rest. This sample holds hundreds of thousands of clones; under 95% were observed only once. The leading ten clones occupy 24% of the sample. CD8 naive samples were obtained by positive selection for CCR7 among CD45RO-negative cells, yielding a CD45RA+CCR7+ population from which TemRA cells were excluded. Sequenced input: naive CD8+ T cells sorted from blood. Sample cell subset or site, as interpreted from the label and publication: CD45RA+CCR7+. The receptors were gathered from a man in his thirties or forties in good health.

This clone has more than one count but fewer than ten. This sample includes further DNA sequences coding for the same CDR3. The rearrangement links TRBV7-9 to TRBJ2-7; TRBD2 might be the D (6 bases). The CDR3 consists of 12 residues. Per the germline V gene, CDR1 is SEHNR and CDR2 is FQNEAQ (reference sequence). Deletions cut 3 bases from V and 3 bases from J, with 6 bases between. The CDR3 spells CASSFGSYEQYF. The DNA for the CDR3 is TGTGCCAGCAGCTTCGGGAGCTACGAGCAGTACTTC.

The chain links TRBV11-2 to TRBJ2-1, with 8 nucleotides matching TRBD2. The germline V gene has CDR1 SGHAT and CDR2 FQNNGV. The trim removed 5 bases at V and 4 bases at J, leaving 19 bases unmatched. The CDR3 has 19 amino acids. CDR3 coding DNA: TGTGCCAGCAGCCAAGGACTAGCCCAGAACCCCTTCCTATACAATGAGCAGTTCTTC. It encodes CASSQGLAQNPFLYNEQFF.

The chain recombines TRBV5-4 with TRBJ2-5; D remains ambiguous. CDR3 length equals 16 residues. V was pared by 5 bases and J by 4 bases, with 21 bases between. Per the germline V gene, CDR1 is SGHNT and CDR2 is YYREEE (reference sequence). CDR3 residues: CASSSLLDLEGETQYF. DNA of the CDR3: TGTGCCAGCAGTTCTCTCCTTGACCTAGAAGGAGAGACCCAGTACTTC.

The chain links TRBV9 to TRBJ2-1; 12 bases fit TRBD1. J gave up 9 bases and V 3 bases, and 7 bases lay outside the gene matches. CDR3 length: 15 amino acids. Germline V gene sequence: CDR1 SGDLS, CDR2 YYNGEE. The CDR3 spells CASSASGTGGREQFF. The CDR3 bases are TGTGCCAGCAGCGCCTCCGGGACAGGGGGCCGTGAGCAGTTCTTC.

This chain connects TRBV5-1 to TRBJ1-2; D uncertain. The V end was cut by 7 bases, the J end by 4 bases, with 14 bases between. The CDR3 loop spans 13 amino acids. CDR1 and CDR2 (germline): SGHRS, YFSETQ. The CDR3 sequence: CASPCRVLYGYTF. For the CDR3, the DNA is TGCGCCAGCCCATGCAGAGTACTCTATGGCTACACCTTC.

V is TRBV28 and J is TRBJ2-5, with TRBD2 matching over 9 bases. This CDR3 has 16 amino acids. Germline V lookup: CDR1 MDHEN, CDR2 SYDVKM. V trimming: 5 bases; J trimming: 4 bases; junction bases outside the gene matches: 11. This CDR3 reads CASSPLSGRYPETQYF. CDR3 sequence (DNA): TGTGCCAGCAGTCCCCTAAGCGGGAGGTATCCAGAGACCCAGTACTTC.

A single count supports this clone. The sample has other DNA sequences that encode this CDR3 too. The chain carries TRBV14 and TRBJ2-7; no clear D gene. Germline V gene data show CDR1 as SGHDN and CDR2 as FVKESK. CDR3 length equals 12 residues. Between the trimmed V and J ends, which lost 1 base and 4 bases, there was a span of 5 bases. This CDR3 is CASSQVFYEQYF. The CDR3 nucleotides read TGTGCCAGCAGCCAAGTGTTTTACGAGCAGTACTTC.

The chain employs TRBV30 and TRBJ2-7, with a weak D call TRBD1 (6 bases). The CDR3 consists of 13 residues. The germline CDR1 and CDR2 sequences are GTSNPN and SVGIG (reference sequence). V lost 4 bases to trimming and J lost 3 bases, with 13 bases between them. CDR3 residues: CAWTEGVGYEQYF. The CDR3 DNA reads TGTGCCTGGACAGAGGGGGTAGGCTACGAGCAGTACTTC.

The chain carries TRBV28 and TRBJ2-1; 10 bases agree with TRBD2. V lost 11 bases and J lost 0; bases outside the gene matches: 19. Germline CDR1 and CDR2: MDHEN and SYDVKM. The CDR3 is 19 residues long. CDR3 coding DNA: TGTGCCGCCAGCAGCCGCTCCCTAGCGGGAGTTCGCTCCTACAATGAGCAGTTCTTC. It translates to CAASSRSLAGVRSYNEQFF. Complete variable domain (other parts from reference TRBV28 and TRBJ2-1): DVKVTQSSRYLVKRTGEKVFLECVQDMDHENMFWYRQDPGLGLRLIYFSYDVKMKEKGDIPEGYSVSREKKERFSLILESASTNQTSMYLCAASSRSLAGVRSYNEQFFGPGTRLTVL.

The chain carries TRBV4-1 and TRBJ2-3; D call uncertain. The length of the CDR3 is 12 residues. Germline CDR1 reads MGHRA; CDR2 reads YSYEKL. V lost 4 bases to trimming and J lost 4 bases, with 6 bases between them. CDR3 protein: CASSLTPDTQYF. The CDR3 DNA sequence: TGCGCCAGCAGCCTGACTCCAGATACGCAGTATTTT.

This chain joins TRBV14 and TRBJ2-3; TRBD2 matches 13 bases. Germline CDR1 reads SGHDN; CDR2 reads FVKESK. Unmatched junction bases numbered 2, after V lost 8 bases and J lost 3 bases. The CDR3 has 14 residues. DNA for the CDR3: TGTGCCAGCCGGACTAGCGGGAGAACAGATACGCAGTATTTT. As protein: CASRTSGRTDTQYF.